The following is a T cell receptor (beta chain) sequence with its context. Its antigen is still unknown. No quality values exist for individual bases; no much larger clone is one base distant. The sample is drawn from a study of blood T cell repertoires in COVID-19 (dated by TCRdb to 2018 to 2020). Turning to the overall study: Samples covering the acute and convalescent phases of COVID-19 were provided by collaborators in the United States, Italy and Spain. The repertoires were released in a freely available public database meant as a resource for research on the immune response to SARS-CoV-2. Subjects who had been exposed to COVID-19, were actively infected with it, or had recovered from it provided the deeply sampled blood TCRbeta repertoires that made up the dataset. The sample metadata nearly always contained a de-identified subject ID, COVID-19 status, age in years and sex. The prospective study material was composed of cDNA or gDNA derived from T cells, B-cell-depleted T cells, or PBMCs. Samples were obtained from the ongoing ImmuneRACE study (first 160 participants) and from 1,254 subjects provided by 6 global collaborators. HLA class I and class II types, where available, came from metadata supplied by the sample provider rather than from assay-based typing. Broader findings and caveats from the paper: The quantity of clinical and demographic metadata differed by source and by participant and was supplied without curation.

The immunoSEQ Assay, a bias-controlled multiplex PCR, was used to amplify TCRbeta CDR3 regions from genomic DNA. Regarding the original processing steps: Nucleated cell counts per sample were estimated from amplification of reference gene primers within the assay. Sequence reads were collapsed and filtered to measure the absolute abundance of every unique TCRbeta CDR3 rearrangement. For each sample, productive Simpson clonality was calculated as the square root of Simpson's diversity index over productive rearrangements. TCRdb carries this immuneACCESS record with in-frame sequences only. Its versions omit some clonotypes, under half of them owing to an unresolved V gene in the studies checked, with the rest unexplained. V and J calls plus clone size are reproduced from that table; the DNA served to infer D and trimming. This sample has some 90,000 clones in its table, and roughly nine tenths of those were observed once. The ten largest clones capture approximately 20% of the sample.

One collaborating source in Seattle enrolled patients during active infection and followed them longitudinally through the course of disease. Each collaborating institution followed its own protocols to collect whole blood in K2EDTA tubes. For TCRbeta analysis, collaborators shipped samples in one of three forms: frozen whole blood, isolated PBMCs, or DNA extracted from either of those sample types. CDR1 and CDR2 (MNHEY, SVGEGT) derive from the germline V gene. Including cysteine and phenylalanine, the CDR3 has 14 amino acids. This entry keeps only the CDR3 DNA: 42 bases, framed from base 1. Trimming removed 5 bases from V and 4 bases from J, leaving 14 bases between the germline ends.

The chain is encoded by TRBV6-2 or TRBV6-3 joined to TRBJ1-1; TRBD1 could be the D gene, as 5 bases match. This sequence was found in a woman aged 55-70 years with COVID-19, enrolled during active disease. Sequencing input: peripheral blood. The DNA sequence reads TGTGCCAGCAGTGGGAGAGGGGAGGGCACTGAAGCTTTCTTT. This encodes CASSGRGEGTEAFF.